These 24 T cell receptor beta chains share one sample of origin, sequenced in a study of Ad26.COV2.S vaccination and SARS-CoV-2 variants (dated by TCRdb to the early 2020s). The sample's treatment or condition, from its label and the paper: approximately 18 received Ad26.COV2.S at low or high dose, single or two shots; several received placebo; per-sample allocation not given. Repertoires of vaccine and placebo recipients were sequenced from samples taken on day 63 after the first injection. The library was obtained by the immunoSEQ multiplex PCR assay. Not all clones reach the TCRdb copy of this immuneACCESS table, which keeps in-frame sequences only. Checked studies attribute under half of the gap to unresolved V genes and leave the rest unexplained. This sample lists about 400,000 clones; 70% to 90% were detected once. About 1.9% of the sample is held by the ten biggest clonotypes. The sample here was peripheral blood, taken in a trial of Ad26.COV2.S vaccine versus placebo. The source is a person aged 18-65 years who received the Ad26.COV2.S COVID-19 vaccine or a placebo.

V is TRBV5-5 and J is TRBJ1-4; D ambiguous. Trimming pared 4 bases from V and 6 bases from J, leaving 16 bases between. This CDR3 contains 15 residues. The germline CDR1 and CDR2 sequences are SGHKS and YYEKEE (reference sequence). The CDR3 reads CASSLSPRSDEKLFF. The CDR3 DNA sequence: TGTGCCAGCAGCCTCAGTCCTAGGTCGGATGAAAAACTGTTTTTT. The full variable domain, completed using reference TRBV5-5 and TRBJ1-4, is DAGVTQSPTHLIKTRGQQVTLRCSPISGHKSVSWYQQVLGQGPQFIFQYYEKEERGRGNFPDRFSARQFPNYSSELNVNALLLGDSALYLCASSLSPRSDEKLFFGSGTQLSVL.

V gene TRBV27 combines with J gene TRBJ2-7, with no clear D. The CDR3 covers 15 residues. Germline V gene sequence: CDR1 MNHEY, CDR2 SMNVEV (reference sequence). Between the trimmed V and J ends, which lost 0 bases and 0 bases, there was a span of 9 bases. Here the CDR3 reads CASSLSSRSSYEQYF. CDR3 bases: TGTGCCAGCAGTTTATCATCCAGGAGCTCCTACGAGCAGTACTTC.

On this clone itself: The identical CDR3 is also encoded by other nucleotide sequences in the sample. V and J are TRBV6-5 and TRBJ2-3; tentatively, D is TRBD1 (5 bases). The V end lost 3 bases, the J end lost 5 bases, and 6 bases lay between the germline ends. CDR3 length: 12 amino acids. Germline lookup yields CDR1 MNHEY and CDR2 SVGAGI. In DNA form, the CDR3 reads TGTGCCAGCAGTTATAGGGGAGATACGCAGTATTTT. The encoded protein is CASSYRGDTQYF.

CDR3 in amino acids: CASSLASYTGELFF. CDR3 DNA: TGCGCCAGCAGCTTGGCGTCTTACACCGGGGAGCTGTTTTTT. The chain links TRBV5-1 to TRBJ2-2; D is unclear. Germline V gene lookup returns CDR1 SGHRS and CDR2 YFSETQ. This CDR3 region has 14 residues. Trimming cost V 0 bases and J 3 bases, with 6 bases left between them.

As for this clone: The identical CDR3 is also encoded by other nucleotide sequences in the sample. The chain recombines TRBV11-2 with TRBJ2-1; 7 bases are a match to TRBD1. Germline lookup yields CDR1 SGHAT and CDR2 FQNNGV. The length of the CDR3 is 16 residues. Trimming took 5 bases from V and 0 from J; bases not matched to a gene: 7. In DNA, the CDR3 is TGTGCCAGCAGCCCCAACAGGGGAAGCTCCTACAATGAGCAGTTCTTC. It encodes CASSPNRGSSYNEQFF.

This clone appeared a single time. This chain connects TRBV18 to TRBJ2-1, with 7 positions matching TRBD2. V lost 3 bases to trimming and J lost 10 bases; unmatched junction nucleotides: 12. The V gene's germline CDR1 is KGHSH and CDR2 LQKENI. This CDR3 comprises 15 residues. The CDR3 is CASSPRNMVSGEQFF. CDR3 coding DNA: TGTGCCAGCTCACCGCGGAACATGGTTAGCGGGGAGCAGTTCTTC.

V gene TRBV4-3 combines with J gene TRBJ1-1; D call uncertain. Germline values: CDR1 LGHNA, CDR2 YSLEER. Deletions cut 4 bases from V and 1 base from J, with 10 bases between. This CDR3 spans 14 amino acids. The CDR3 DNA sequence: TGCGCCAGCAGCCTGACCGGCAGGAACACTGAAGCTTTCTTT. Translating gives CASSLTGRNTEAFF.

The gene calls are TRBV28 and TRBJ1-2; TRBD1 is a possible D gene (5 bases). V was clipped by 2 bases and J by 7 bases, with 8 bases between them. The CDR3 contains 12 residues. CDR1 is MDHEN, CDR2 SYDVKM, per germline. For the CDR3, the DNA is TGTGCCAGCAGTTTAGTAGGGGTTGGCTACACCTTC. Translated, it gives CASSLVGVGYTF.

This chain connects TRBV19 to TRBJ1-2; the D is unclear. The CDR3 sequence is 14 residues long. Germline CDR1 and CDR2: LNHDA and SQIVND (reference sequence). V was clipped by 0 bases and J by 5 bases, with 10 bases between them. DNA of the CDR3: TGTGCCAGTAGTATAGATGGGGTAGATTATGGCTACACCTTC. It codes for CASSIDGVDYGYTF. Full variable domain (outside the CDR3, taken from reference TRBV19 and TRBJ1-2): DGGITQSPKYLFRKEGQNVTLSCEQNLNHDAMYWYRQDPGQGLRLIYYSQIVNDFQKGDIAEGYSVSREKKESFPLTVTSAQKNPTAFYLCASSIDGVDYGYTFGSGTRLTVV.

This rearrangement joins TRBV5-1 to TRBJ2-2; 8 bases match TRBD1. CDR3 length: 16 amino acids. V shed 4 bases, J shed 4 bases, and the junction held 9 bases outside the gene matches. Germline V gene lookup returns CDR1 SGHRS and CDR2 YFSETQ. The CDR3 nucleotides read TGCGCCAGCAGCCCGGAAGACAGGGGTGTCACCGGGGAGCTGTTTTTT. Translated, it gives CASSPEDRGVTGELFF.

In its sample, this clone was seen once. The chain combines TRBV28 with TRBJ2-7, with 11 bases aligning to TRBD1. V trimming: 6 bases; J trimming: 4 bases; junction bases outside the gene matches: 5. This CDR3 contains 14 residues. Germline assignment: CDR1 MDHEN and CDR2 SYDVKM. CDR3 sequence: CASRRDRGGYEQYF. CDR3 nucleotide sequence: TGTGCCAGCAGGAGGGACAGGGGGGGGTACGAGCAGTACTTC.

The rearrangement uses TRBV5-1 and TRBJ2-1, with D maybe TRBD1 (5 bases). V dropped 1 base and J dropped 8 bases, with 16 bases sitting between them. CDR1 and CDR2 from the germline V gene are SGHRS and YFSETQ. The CDR3 has 15 amino acids. This chain's CDR3 is CASSLSRVSDDEQFF. In DNA, the CDR3 is TGCGCCAGCAGCTTGTCCAGGGTGAGCGACGATGAGCAGTTCTTC.

The rearrangement links TRBV19 to TRBJ2-3; 9 bases are shared with TRBD1. The trim removed 6 bases at V and 2 bases at J, leaving 6 bases unmatched. The CDR3 runs 15 residues. Germline V gene lookup returns CDR1 LNHDA and CDR2 SQIVND (reference sequence). The CDR3 DNA reads TGTGCCAGTAGGGGGGGGACAGGGAACACAGATACGCAGTATTTT. This translates into CASRGGTGNTDTQYF.

V gene TRBV2 combines with J gene TRBJ1-2, with a tentative D call TRBD1 (5 bases). Germline CDR1 SNHLY, CDR2 FYNNEI. The CDR3 spans 14 residues. V was clipped by 4 bases and J by 3 bases, with 12 bases between them. The DNA of the CDR3 is TGTGCCAGCAGTGCGGGGACCTGGGACTATGGCTACACCTTC. Its protein is CASSAGTWDYGYTF.

The chain combines TRBV5-1 with TRBJ2-3; no clear D. The germline V gene has CDR1 SGHRS and CDR2 YFSETQ. The CDR3 has 14 amino acids. V lost 0 bases and J 3 bases, leaving 8 bases between the germline ends. The CDR3 DNA reads as TGCGCCAGCAGCTTGGATTCGCTGACAGATACGCAGTATTTT. Protein product: CASSLDSLTDTQYF. Full variable domain (remainder filled in from reference TRBV5-1 and TRBJ2-3): KAGVTQTPRYLIKTRGQQVTLSCSPISGHRSVSWYQQTPGQGLQFLFEYFSETQRNKGNFPGRFSGRQFSNSRSEMNVSTLELGDSALYLCASSLDSLTDTQYFGPGTRLTVL.

V is TRBV29-1 and J is TRBJ2-5, with no clear D. CDR3 size: 12 residues. Germline V lookup: CDR1 SQVTM, CDR2 ANQGSEA. Trimming pared 6 bases from V and 2 bases from J, leaving 10 bases between. The DNA for the CDR3 is TGCAGCGTAGGTGACGCGCAAGAGACCCAGTACTTC. Amino acids: CSVGDAQETQYF. Full variable domain (remainder filled in from reference TRBV29-1 and TRBJ2-5): SAVISQKPSRDICQRGTSLTIQCQVDSQVTMMFWYRQQPGQSLTLIATANQGSEATYESGFVIDKFPISRPNLTFSTLTVSNMSPEDSSIYLCSVGDAQETQYFGPGTRLLVL.

This chain connects TRBV28 to TRBJ2-2, with D perhaps matching TRBD1 or TRBD2 (5 bases each). The CDR3 covers 16 residues. V was trimmed by 6 bases and J by 4 bases, leaving 18 bases between them. Germline CDR1 MDHEN, CDR2 SYDVKM. The CDR3 DNA follows: TGTGCCAGCAGAACTCCCGGGACCGCGGGCACCGGGGAGCTGTTTTTT. Translated, it gives CASRTPGTAGTGELFF.

V and J are TRBV6-2 or TRBV6-3 and TRBJ2-2; 7 nucleotides line up with TRBD2. The CDR3 has 19 amino acids. V gave up 3 bases and J gave up 6 bases; unmatched junction bases: 19. Per germline, CDR1 MNHEY and CDR2 SVGEGT. CDR3 in amino acids: CASSYDYRVASGKAGELFF. The CDR3 DNA reads TGTGCCAGCAGTTATGATTATCGGGTGGCGAGCGGGAAGGCCGGGGAGCTGTTTTTT.

The count of this clone is one. V usage is TRBV4-3 and J usage is TRBJ2-7; 12 bases are a match to TRBD2. The CDR3 spans 16 residues. V was clipped by 4 bases and J by 5 bases; unmatched bases: 9. CDR1 LGHNA and CDR2 YSLEER come from the germline V gene. In nucleotides, the CDR3 is TGCGCCAGCAGCCGCACTTGGGCTAGCGGGGGGGACGAGCAGTACTTC. It specifies CASSRTWASGGDEQYF.

V gene TRBV28 combines with J gene TRBJ2-5; 10 nucleotides line up with TRBD2. V trimming: 6 bases; J trimming: 0 bases; junction bases outside the gene matches: 7. The CDR3 is made up of 16 amino acids. Per the germline V gene, CDR1 is MDHEN and CDR2 is SYDVKM. CDR3: CASSQWTSGNQETQYF. CDR3 sequence (DNA): TGTGCCAGCAGCCAGTGGACTAGCGGAAACCAAGAGACCCAGTACTTC.

This chain links TRBV11-3 with TRBJ2-1, with D possibly being TRBD2 (6 bases). This CDR3 is 14 amino acids long. The germline V gene encodes CDR1 SGHNT and CDR2 YENEEA. The V end lost 1 base, the J end lost 9 bases, and 13 bases lay between the germline ends. CDR3: CASSLVASEAEQFF. CDR3 in DNA: TGTGCCAGCAGCTTAGTGGCTAGCGAGGCTGAGCAGTTCTTC.

This chain joins TRBV30 and TRBJ1-5; D possibly corresponds to TRBD1 (5 bases). The V end lost 1 base, the J end lost 6 bases, and 10 bases lay between the germline ends. The CDR3 covers 13 residues. In germline, CDR1 is GTSNPN, CDR2 SVGIG (reference sequence). The CDR3 DNA follows: TGTGCCTGGAGTGCAGGGTTTGGTCAGCCCCAGCATTTT. It is translated as CAWSAGFGQPQHF.

The rearrangement uses TRBV10-2 and TRBJ2-2; 7 bases line up with TRBD1. This CDR3 region has 14 residues. Unmatched junction bases numbered 2, after V lost 7 bases and J lost 0 bases. Germline V gene sequence: CDR1 WSHSY, CDR2 SAAADI. For the CDR3, the DNA is TGCGCCAGCAAGGGGGCAGCGAACACCGGGGAGCTGTTTTTT. The encoded protein is CASKGAANTGELFF.

V usage is TRBV7-2 and J usage is TRBJ1-5, with D uncertain. CDR1 and CDR2 from the germline V gene are SGHTA and FQGNSA. CDR3 size: 14 residues. The V and J ends lost 1 base and 2 bases respectively, with 6 bases between them. The CDR3 reads CASSLVGGNQPQHF. The CDR3 coding sequence is TGTGCCAGCAGCTTAGTTGGCGGCAATCAGCCCCAGCATTTT.